The 13 T cell receptor beta chains listed next were all sequenced from one sample in a study of Ad26.COV2.S vaccination and SARS-CoV-2 variants. Clones were read by immunoSEQ multiplex PCR, and TCRdb kept only the in-frame ones, dropping some. Counted here are more than 400,000 clones, around 90% occurring once; the ten biggest clones make up more than 3.5%. The treatment here: around 19 received Ad26.COV2.S at low or high dose, single or two shots; about 5 received placebo; per-sample allocation not given. Day 63 after the first vaccine or placebo injection was the time point for sampling. Specimen: peripheral blood, collected in a trial of Ad26.COV2.S vaccine versus placebo. The receptors stem from a person between 18 and 65 years old who received the Ad26.COV2.S COVID-19 vaccine or a placebo.

The chain uses TRBV12-5 and TRBJ1-2, with 8 bases matching TRBD1. This CDR3 has 13 amino acids. CDR1 is LGHNT, CDR2 FRNRAP, per germline. The J segment lost 4 bases and the V segment lost 6 bases, leaving 4 bases of the junction unmatched. The DNA for the CDR3 is TGTGCTAGTGGCCCGACAGGGGTCTATGGCTACACCTTC. As protein: CASGPTGVYGYTF.

This chain joins TRBV28 and TRBJ2-6, with 11 bases identical to TRBD1. The CDR3 extends over 18 amino acids. Germline V lookup: CDR1 MDHEN, CDR2 SYDVKM. V lost 4 bases and J lost 3; bases outside the gene matches: 8. In DNA, the CDR3 is TGTGCCAGCAGTTCCCCGGGACAGGGGGGAATTGGGGCCAACGTCCTGACTTTC. It specifies CASSSPGQGGIGANVLTF.

This clone appeared a few times. CDR3 protein: CASSVGPPGATLYGYTF. In DNA, the CDR3 is TGTGCCAGCAGCGTAGGTCCCCCAGGCGCGACCCTCTATGGCTACACCTTC. The chain has TRBV9 and TRBJ1-2, with no clear D. The CDR3 length is 17 residues. Germline-derived CDR1 and CDR2 are SGDLS and YYNGEE. V gave up 0 bases and J gave up 4 bases, with 19 bases separating them.

J is TRBJ1-5 and V is TRBV7-2, with 8 positions matching TRBD1. The germline CDR1 and CDR2 sequences are SGHTA and FQGNSA. This CDR3 comprises 18 residues. J gave up 0 bases and V 5 bases, and 12 bases lay outside the gene matches. The CDR3 reads CASSPQPQGAYSNQPQHF. The DNA of the CDR3 is TGTGCCAGCAGCCCCCAGCCCCAGGGGGCATATAGCAATCAGCCCCAGCATTTT.

The rearrangement links TRBV7-9 to TRBJ2-5; possibly TRBD1 or TRBD2 for D (6 bases each). Trimming left V 2 bases short and J 5 bases short, with 15 bases between. CDR1 SEHNR and CDR2 FQNEAQ come from the germline V gene (reference sequence). This CDR3 has 15 residues. The CDR3 here is CASSLHVTGAETQYF. CDR3 in DNA: TGTGCCAGCAGCTTACATGTGACGGGGGCCGAGACCCAGTACTTC.

The chain combines TRBV9 with TRBJ2-7; the D is unclear. The V end lost 0 bases, the J end lost 0 bases, and 13 bases lay between the germline ends. CDR1 and CDR2 (germline): SGDLS, YYNGEE. The CDR3 has 16 residues. CDR3 DNA sequence: TGTGCCAGCAGCGTAGGTGGCAGGAACTTCTCCTACGAGCAGTACTTC. Translating gives CASSVGGRNFSYEQYF.

Remarks on this clone: Within the sample, other DNA sequences also encode this same CDR3. This chain connects TRBV9 to TRBJ2-5; tentative D call: TRBD2 (5 bases). Trimming cost V 0 bases and J 1 base, with 10 bases left between them. Germline loops: CDR1 SGDLS, CDR2 YYNGEE. The CDR3 runs to 15 residues. CDR3 loop: CASSVGGRVQETQYF. The CDR3 coding sequence is TGTGCCAGCAGCGTAGGTGGGCGGGTCCAAGAGACCCAGTACTTC.

This chain joins TRBV24-1 and TRBJ2-1; TRBD2 matches at 15 bases. Germline V gene lookup returns CDR1 KGHDR and CDR2 SFDVKD. The CDR3 runs 16 residues. J lost 9 bases, V lost 5 bases, and 7 bases had no gene match. The CDR3 region has the DNA TGTGCCACCAGTGGCGGGACTAGCGGGAGGTGGGGTGAGCAGTTCTTC. Translating it yields CATSGGTSGRWGEQFF.

CDR3 coding DNA: TGTGCCAGCAGTACAGGGGGGGAGACCCAGTACTTC. It encodes CASSTGGETQYF. The gene calls are TRBV6-5 and TRBJ2-5; 8 nucleotides align to TRBD1. V shed 5 bases and J 5 bases; nucleotides not matched to a gene: 1. The CDR3 extends over 12 amino acids. Germline loops: CDR1 MNHEY, CDR2 SVGAGI.

The genes are TRBV9 and TRBJ2-1; 9 bases agree with TRBD1. The CDR3 covers 14 residues. The V segment lost 7 bases and the J segment 8 bases; nucleotides outside the gene matches: 10. Germline-derived CDR1 and CDR2 are SGDLS and YYNGEE. The CDR3 reads CASSEQGALDEQFF. CDR3 DNA: TGTGCCAGCTCAGAACAGGGGGCCCTCGATGAGCAGTTCTTC.

This clone was detected only a few times. This sequence joins TRBV6-2 or TRBV6-3 and TRBJ2-7, with unresolved D. The CDR3 consists of 14 residues. Looked up from germline, CDR1 is MNHEY and CDR2 is SVGEGT. Trimming removed 0 bases from V and 1 base from J, with 7 bases in between. CDR3 coding DNA: TGTGCCAGCAGTTACTCGTGGGTATCCTACGAGCAGTACTTC. It yields the protein CASSYSWVSYEQYF.

The chain recombines TRBV19 with TRBJ2-7; D gene ambiguous. Germline V gives CDR1 LNHDA, CDR2 SQIVND (reference sequence). V was pared by 3 bases and J by 0 bases, with 9 bases between. This CDR3 contains 14 residues. The DNA for the CDR3 is TGTGCCAGTAGTATTGGAACAGCCTCCTACGAGCAGTACTTC. This gives the protein CASSIGTASYEQYF.

This chain joins TRBV13 and TRBJ2-7; 7 bases agree with TRBD2. The V gene end was trimmed by 5 bases and the J gene end by 6 bases; junction bases not matched to a gene: 4. Germline V gene sequence: CDR1 PRHDT, CDR2 FYEKMQ (reference sequence). The CDR3 totals 12 residues. The CDR3 region has the DNA TGTGCCAGCAGCCCCTGGGGGGGCGAGCAGTACTTC. Translating gives CASSPWGGEQYF.